The 21 T cell receptor beta chains listed next were all sequenced from one sample in a study of T cell repertoires in cytomegalovirus infection. Each CDR3 protein is one row after TCRdb ran MiXCR on the reads. The data hold fewer than 250,000 distinct CDR3 sequences, with 12% observed a single time. The sample taken for sequencing was PBMCs. The receptors here all came from a human donor in good health (CMV status not recorded). Some clones in this sample may be carry-over from other donors' samples.

This clonotype was observed at least ten times. The chain couples TRBV20-1 to TRBJ2-3; 12 bases match TRBD2. Trimming removed 3 bases from V and 2 bases from J; junction bases left unmatched: 6. Germline CDR1 reads DFQATT; CDR2 reads SNEGSKA (reference sequence). CDR3 length: 16 residues. The CDR3 sequence: CSASRLAGEITDTQYF. Written as DNA, the CDR3 is TGCAGTGCTAGTCGACTAGCGGGGGAGATCACAGATACGCAGTATTTT.

This clonotype has only a few counts. This chain uses TRBV5-6 with TRBJ1-4, with a weak D call TRBD1 (5 bases). The germline V gene encodes CDR1 SGHDT and CDR2 YYEEEE. V was clipped by 3 bases and J by 1 base, with 16 bases between them. The CDR3 covers 17 residues. Written as DNA, the CDR3 is TGTGCCAGCAGCTCTCTACTGACAGAGAGAACTAATGAAAAACTGTTTTTT. Translated: CASSSLLTERTNEKLFF. The complete variable domain, with remaining parts taken from reference TRBV5-6 and TRBJ1-4, reads DAGVTQSPTHLIKTRGQQVTLRCSPKSGHDTVSWYQQALGQGPQFIFQYYEEEERQRGNFPDRFSGHQFPNYSSELNVNALLLGDSALYLCASSSLLTERTNEKLFFGSGTQLSVL.

This clonotype was detected only a few times. V is TRBV5-5 and J is TRBJ1-1; 8 bases are a match to TRBD1. Germline CDR1 reads SGHKS; CDR2 reads YYEKEE (reference sequence). Losses at the gene ends were 3 bases for V and 7 bases for J; bases not matched to a gene: 2. The CDR3 is 12 amino acids. CDR3 bases: TGTGCCAGCAGCTCGACAGGGGTTGAAGCTTTCTTT. Its protein is CASSSTGVEAFF.

The chain links TRBV28 to TRBJ2-3; TRBD2 agrees at 10 bases. Trimming at V came to 5 bases and at J to 3 bases, leaving 8 bases not matched to a gene. This CDR3 contains 16 residues. CDR1 and CDR2 (germline): MDHEN, SYDVKM. This chain's CDR3 is CASSHQAGGGTDTQYF. The CDR3 nucleotides are TGTGCCAGCAGTCACCAAGCGGGAGGGGGGACAGATACGCAGTATTTT.

Many counts were recorded for this clonotype. This chain links TRBV14 with TRBJ2-1, with 7 bases that match TRBD1. Germline loops: CDR1 SGHDN, CDR2 FVKESK. The CDR3 length is 15 residues. J lost 3 bases, V lost 4 bases, and 6 bases had no gene match. CDR3 sequence: CASSPRQGFYNEQFF. In DNA form, the CDR3 reads TGTGCCAGCAGCCCTCGACAGGGATTCTACAATGAGCAGTTCTTC.

This clonotype was recorded at least ten times. The chain has TRBV5-1 and TRBJ2-7; D unclear. The CDR3 spans 14 residues. The V and J ends lost 0 bases and 0 bases respectively, with 7 bases between them. CDR1 and CDR2 from the germline V gene are SGHRS and YFSETQ. The CDR3 DNA sequence: TGCGCCAGCAGCTTGGACGCCAGCTCCTACGAGCAGTACTTC. This codes for CASSLDASSYEQYF.

This clonotype was observed at least ten times. The rearrangement uses TRBV7-2 and TRBJ1-2; tentatively, D is TRBD1 (6 bases). CDR3 length: 15 amino acids. Trimming cost V 0 bases and J 4 bases, with 12 bases left between them. Germline V gene lookup returns CDR1 SGHTA and CDR2 FQGNSA. In DNA form, the CDR3 reads TGTGCCAGCAGCTTAGCGACGGACAGCCTCTATGGCTACACCTTC. It is translated as CASSLATDSLYGYTF.

The chain uses TRBV19 and TRBJ1-2; D might be TRBD1 (6 bases). CDR3 length: 15 amino acids. The germline V and J ends were trimmed by 5 bases and 4 bases, with 17 bases remaining between them. CDR1 is LNHDA, CDR2 SQIVND, per germline (reference sequence). CDR3 region: CASSSYTGTLYGYTF. The DNA of the CDR3 is TGTGCCAGTAGTTCTTATACAGGGACTCTCTATGGCTACACCTTC.

This clonotype was picked up a small number of times. This sequence joins TRBV20-1 and TRBJ1-2; 8 bases line up with TRBD1. The CDR3 is made up of 14 amino acids. CDR1 DFQATT and CDR2 SNEGSKA come from the germline V gene (reference sequence). Trimming cost V 2 bases and J 0 bases; bases outside gene matches: 2. CDR3 nucleotides: TGCAGTGCTAGACCGGACAGGGCTAACTATGGCTACACCTTC. This codes for CSARPDRANYGYTF.

This clonotype was detected a few times. The genes are TRBV28 and TRBJ2-7, with D perhaps TRBD1 (6 bases). The germline V gene has CDR1 MDHEN and CDR2 SYDVKM. V was clipped by 5 bases and J by 0 bases, with 11 bases between them. The CDR3 runs to 14 residues. The CDR3 sequence is CASSPDRTSYEQYF. CDR3 DNA: TGTGCCAGCAGTCCTGACAGGACCTCCTACGAGCAGTACTTC.

The V gene is TRBV5-1, the J gene TRBJ1-1; D call uncertain. The germline gives CDR1 SGHRS, CDR2 YFSETQ. The CDR3 contains 14 residues. V gave up 0 bases and J gave up 2 bases, with 8 bases separating them. The CDR3 spells CASSLVSDNTEAFF. CDR3 sequence (DNA): TGCGCCAGCAGCTTGGTATCAGATAACACTGAAGCTTTCTTT.

This clonotype was recorded at least ten times. The chain employs TRBV12-3 or TRBV12-4 and TRBJ2-7; 9 positions match TRBD2. This CDR3 has 14 amino acids. V was pared by 6 bases and J by 2 bases, with 5 bases of the junction left unmatched. The CDR3 loop is CASSYSGGPYEQYF. CDR3 in DNA: TGTGCCAGCAGCTATAGCGGGGGCCCCTACGAGCAGTACTTC.

There are many counts of this clonotype. The chain joins TRBV6-1 to TRBJ1-5, with D tentatively TRBD1 (5 bases). The V gene lost 7 bases and the J gene lost 3 bases, with 13 bases spanning the gap. Germline V gene sequence: CDR1 MNHNS, CDR2 SASEGT. The CDR3 runs to 14 residues. The CDR3 region has the DNA TGTGCCAGCATCCCCGACAGCCCCAATCAGCCCCAGCATTTT. Translating it yields CASIPDSPNQPQHF.

Here the CDR3 reads CASSYSLGLPRDGYTF. The CDR3 nucleotides are TGTGCCAGCAGTTACTCGTTGGGCCTTCCTAGGGATGGCTACACCTTC. The rearrangement links TRBV6-5 to TRBJ1-2; D gene uncertain. The V gene lost 0 bases and the J gene lost 6 bases, with 17 bases spanning the gap. CDR1 and CDR2 from the germline V gene are MNHEY and SVGAGI. There are 16 residues in the CDR3.

The table lists this clonotype with many counts. J is TRBJ2-6 and V is TRBV28; maybe TRBD1 (6 bases). Trimming removed 7 bases from V and 1 base from J, with 11 bases in between. The CDR3 consists of 15 residues. CDR1 and CDR2 from the germline V gene are MDHEN and SYDVKM. The CDR3 bases are TGTGCCAGCAACAGAGGGGGATCTGGGGCCAACGTCCTGACTTTC. Its protein product is CASNRGGSGANVLTF.

This clonotype was picked up a small number of times. The chain is built from TRBV11-2 and TRBJ1-3, with D possibly matching TRBD1 (5 bases). The germline V gene has CDR1 SGHAT and CDR2 FQNNGV. The CDR3 is 15 residues long. Deletions cut 8 bases from V and 3 bases from J, with 17 bases between. CDR3 nucleotides: TGTGCCAGCTCTCCTTGGAAAGGGGATGGAAACACCATATATTTT. Translation gives CASSPWKGDGNTIYF.

At least ten counts were recorded for this clonotype. CDR3 nucleotide sequence: TGTGCCAGTAGTACTTTGGGACAGGGAGTCTACGAGCAGTACTTC. It specifies CASSTLGQGVYEQYF. The V call is TRBV19, the J call TRBJ2-7, with 9 bases fitting TRBD1. V was clipped by 4 bases and J by 3 bases; unmatched bases: 7. Per germline, CDR1 LNHDA and CDR2 SQIVND (reference sequence). This CDR3 is 15 amino acids long. The variable domain in full, with the rest retrieved from reference TRBV19 and TRBJ2-7, is DGGITQSPKYLFRKEGQNVTLSCEQNLNHDAMYWYRQDPGQGLRLIYYSQIVNDFQKGDIAEGYSVSREKKESFPLTVTSAQKNPTAFYLCASSTLGQGVYEQYFGPGTRLTVT.

This clonotype was recorded a few times. This CDR3 is CASSRLAGVLLYEQYF. For the CDR3, the DNA is TGTGCCAGCAGTCGACTAGCGGGAGTCCTTCTCTACGAGCAGTACTTC. The chain employs TRBV6-2 or TRBV6-3 and TRBJ2-7, with TRBD2 matching over 12 bases. Losses at the gene ends were 5 bases for V and 3 bases for J; bases not matched to a gene: 8. Germline CDR1 is MNHEY and CDR2 is SVGEGT. CDR3 length: 16 amino acids.

Concerning this clonotype itself: One junction end does not reproduce the germline sequence, and a read error may be involved. This chain links TRBV5-1 with TRBJ2-5; possible D gene TRBD2, 6 bases. Per germline, CDR1 SGHRS and CDR2 YFSETQ. The CDR3 contains 15 residues. This CDR3 reads CARSLYTSGEETQYF. The CDR3 nucleotides are TGCGCCAGAAGCTTGTACACTTCGGGAGAAGAGACCCAGTACTTC.

In its sample, this clonotype was seen a few times. J is TRBJ2-7 and V is TRBV7-2, with D hard to call. Germline CDR1 reads SGHTA; CDR2 reads FQGNSA. This CDR3 region has 15 residues. With 0 bases removed from V and 5 bases from J, the gap between germline ends came to 14 bases. CDR3 DNA: TGTGCCAGCAGCTTAGCGAGCGTTCCTTTCAACGAGCAGTACTTC. The encoded protein is CASSLASVPFNEQYF. Full variable domain (rest looked up from reference TRBV7-2 and TRBJ2-7): GAGVSQSPSNKVTEKGKDVELRCDPISGHTALYWYRQSLGQGLEFLIYFQGNSAPDKSGLPSDRFSAERTGGSVSTLTIQRTQQEDSAVYLCASSLASVPFNEQYFGPGTRLTVT.

This clonotype was seen many times. CDR3 bases: TGTGCCAGCAGCTTACGAGGGAGGGCCTCCTACGAGCAGTACTTC. Encoded protein: CASSLRGRASYEQYF. The V and J genes are TRBV7-2 and TRBJ2-7; 7 bases line up with TRBD2. CDR3 length: 15 amino acids. Per the germline V gene, CDR1 is SGHTA and CDR2 is FQGNSA. With V trimmed by 2 bases and J by 0 bases, 4 bases remained unmatched.